These T cell receptor beta chains were read from a single sample in a study of PD-L1 blockade in urothelial cancer. The repertoire was sequenced with immunoSEQ multiplex PCR; TCRdb's copy has only in-frame clones and lacks some. The sample holds 130,000 or so clones, around 85% seen once. Here the sequenced sample was PBMCs, taken around atezolizumab (anti-PD-L1) treatment. Receptor source: a man aged 50-60 years with urothelial cancer. Each CDR3 is given with its conserved first and last residue. The D gene is left open where the match is weak. Some rows have no size entry. The others give once, few or many, or a class for an expanded clone.

clone_size	j_call	v_call	d_call	cdr3_nt	cdr3_aa
.	TRBJ1-2	TRBV28	.	TGTGCCAGCAGTTTGGCAGGGGAGGGCTATGGCTACACCTTC	CASSLAGEGYGYTF
.	TRBJ2-7	TRBV2	TRBD2	TGTGCCAGCAAGTCGAGAACTAGCGTTCTGGGACTCAGCGAGCAGTACTTC	CASKSRTSVLGLSEQYF
.	TRBJ2-1	TRBV6-5	.	TGTGCCAGCAGTTACTCGATTTGGGGGCTCAGTGAGCAGTTCTTC	CASSYSIWGLSEQFF
.	TRBJ2-4	TRBV6-1	.	TGTGCCAGCAGGCAGGGTCTCCCGGACAACATTCAGTACTTC	CASRQGLPDNIQYF
once	TRBJ2-7	TRBV2	TRBD2	TGTGCCAGCAGACTAGCGGACTACGAGCAGTACTTC	CASRLADYEQYF
many	TRBJ1-6	TRBV28	TRBD1	TGTGCCAGCGGACAGGGTGTTAGGGCACCCCTCCACTTT	CASGQGVRAPLHF
few	TRBJ1-1	TRBV6-5	.	TGTGCCAGCAGTTACTCACTGATGATGAACACTGAAGCTTTCTTT	CASSYSLMMNTEAFF
.	TRBJ2-7	TRBV7-9	TRBD2	TGTGCCAGCAGCCGGGGGGGGACTAGATCCTACGAGCAGTACTTC	CASSRGGTRSYEQYF
.	TRBJ2-1	TRBV7-8	TRBD2	TGTGCCAGCAGCCCTCTTGGGCTAGCGGGGGGCAATGAGCAGTTCTTC	CASSPLGLAGGNEQFF
.	TRBJ2-7	TRBV7-3	TRBD2	TGTGCCAGCAGCTCGGGACTAGCGGGCGCCTACGAGCAGTACTTC	CASSSGLAGAYEQYF
.	TRBJ2-7	TRBV28	.	TGTGCCAGCAGAAACACCGGGACAAACTCCTACGAGCAGTACTTC	CASRNTGTNSYEQYF
.	TRBJ2-7	TRBV27	TRBD1	TGTGCCAGCAGTTTTTTCAGGGGGCACCTCTCTCTTTACGAGCAGTACTTC	CASSFFRGHLSLYEQYF
.	TRBJ1-1	TRBV30	.	TGTGCCTGGATTCCATTTAACAGGGACACTGAAGCTTTCTTT	CAWIPFNRDTEAFF
.	TRBJ2-1	TRBV5-1	TRBD1	TGCGCCAGCAGCCCGGGGACAGTCGACAATGAGCAGTTCTTC	CASSPGTVDNEQFF
many	TRBJ2-5	TRBV7-8	TRBD1	TGTGCCAGCAGCCTGGGAGTGACAGGGTTAGAGACCCAGTACTTC	CASSLGVTGLETQYF
few	TRBJ1-1	TRBV20-1	.	TGCAGTGCTAGAGAAAGGGGTGAAGCTTTCTTT	CSARERGEAFF
.	TRBJ2-3	TRBV15	TRBD1	TGTGCCACCAGCAGACACACAGGGGTGGATACGCAGTATTTT	CATSRHTGVDTQYF
.	TRBJ2-1	TRBV19	.	TGTGCCAGTAGTGGGTACGGGATTTCCTACAATGAGCAGTTCTTC	CASSGYGISYNEQFF
.	TRBJ2-7	TRBV5-8	.	TGTGCCAGCAGCTTGGGCGGATTTGAATACGAGCAGTACTTC	CASSLGGFEYEQYF
.	TRBJ2-1	TRBV2	.	TGTGCCAGCAGTGACCCCGGGTTCAGCTCCTACAATGAGCAGTTCTTC	CASSDPGFSSYNEQFF
.	TRBJ2-2	TRBV27	TRBD2	TGTGCCAGCAGTTTAGGTAGACTAGCGGGAGTGTCCGGGGAGCTGTTTTTT	CASSLGRLAGVSGELFF
.	TRBJ2-7	TRBV4-2	.	TGTGCCAGTACGGGACTTGCCTACGAGCAGTACTTC	CASTGLAYEQYF
.	TRBJ1-1	TRBV25-1	.	TGTGCCAGCAGTGATCCAGGTGGGGGGTTTGAAGCTTTCTTT	CASSDPGGGFEAFF
.	TRBJ2-3	TRBV30	TRBD2	TGTGCCTGGAGTGTCTCCCGAACTAGCGGGAGTACAGATACGCAGTATTTT	CAWSVSRTSGSTDTQYF
.	TRBJ2-3	TRBV15	TRBD2	TGTGCCACCAGCATGACTAGCGGGAGGTCCACAGATACGCAGTATTTT	CATSMTSGRSTDTQYF
.	TRBJ1-4	TRBV7-8	.	TGTGCCAGCAGCTTAGGACTAGCGGGAGGGTTAAAACTGTTTTTT	CASSLGLAGGLKLFF
.	TRBJ1-5	TRBV2	TRBD1	TGTGCCAGCAGTGCGGGACAGTCAAATCAGCCCCAGCATTTT	CASSAGQSNQPQHF
.	TRBJ2-7	TRBV7-2	TRBD2	TGTGCCAGCAGCTTTCCCAGAAGCGGGAGGGCTGGTGACGAGCAGTACTTC	CASSFPRSGRAGDEQYF
.	TRBJ1-3	TRBV9	.	TGTGCCAGCAGCGTAGACCCAGGGGTAGAAAACACCATATATTTT	CASSVDPGVENTIYF
.	TRBJ1-5	TRBV7-2	TRBD1	TGTGCCAGCAGCTTAGCAGGGGGCAGGAATCAGCCCCAGCATTTT	CASSLAGGRNQPQHF
.	TRBJ1-4	TRBV11-2	.	TGTGCCAGCAGCCCGGGCGGGAGTGAAAAACTGTTTTTT	CASSPGGSEKLFF
.	TRBJ2-1	TRBV10-3	TRBD1	TGTGCCATCAGTGTGGACAGGGATAATGAGCAGTTCTTC	CAISVDRDNEQFF
many	TRBJ1-5	TRBV7-9	.	TGTGCCAGCAGCTTACTCGGTCAGCCCCAGCATTTT	CASSLLGQPQHF
.	TRBJ2-3	TRBV10-3	.	TGTGCCATCAGGAGGGAGGCGAGCACAGATACGCAGTATTTT	CAIRREASTDTQYF
.	TRBJ1-5	TRBV23-1	.	TGCGCCAGCAGTCAACCCTATAGCAATCAGCCCCAGCATTTT	CASSQPYSNQPQHF
.	TRBJ2-7	TRBV5-1	.	TGCGCCAGCAACACCGGGACTGGCTCCTACGAGCAGTACTTC	CASNTGTGSYEQYF
.	TRBJ2-5	TRBV10-2	.	TGCGCCAGCAGTGAGTCGTCGCGGGTAACTTCGGGAGAGACCCAGTACTTC	CASSESSRVTSGETQYF
.	TRBJ1-5	TRBV7-8	.	TGTGCCAGCAGCTTAGAGGCCAGGGGAAGCAATCAGCCCCAGCATTTT	CASSLEARGSNQPQHF
.	TRBJ1-1	TRBV11-2	TRBD1	TGTGCCAGCAGATGGACAGGGGGAAACACTGAAGCTTTCTTT	CASRWTGGNTEAFF
.	TRBJ2-1	TRBV10-3	TRBD2	TGTGCCATCAGTGAGTTAGCGGGGGGTTTGAACAATGAGCAGTTCTTC	CAISELAGGLNNEQFF
.	TRBJ1-1	TRBV4-1	.	TGCGCCAGCAGCCAAGGATTGAGGGAAACTGAAGCTTTCTTT	CASSQGLRETEAFF
.	TRBJ2-2	TRBV30	.	TGTGCCTGGAGGGAGTGGCCCGGGGAGCTGTTTTTT	CAWREWPGELFF
.	TRBJ1-1	TRBV7-9	.	TGTGCCAGCAGTTTGCAGGGGCAGGTCACTGAAGCTTTCTTT	CASSLQGQVTEAFF
once	TRBJ1-3	TRBV30	TRBD1	TGTGCCTGGAAGAGGACAGGGGGAAACACCATATATTTT	CAWKRTGGNTIYF
.	TRBJ2-1	TRBV7-2	TRBD2	TGTGCCAGCAGCCGCGTCGGGACTAACTACAATGAGCAGTTCTTC	CASSRVGTNYNEQFF
.	TRBJ1-4	TRBV30	TRBD1	TGTGCCTGGAGTGTCCCGGGACAGGGGAACGTCAAGGTTAATGAAAAACTGTTTTTT	CAWSVPGQGNVKVNEKLFF
.	TRBJ2-3	TRBV18	TRBD1	TGTGCCAGCTCCAGTCGGACAGGGGATGGAGATACGCAGTATTTT	CASSSRTGDGDTQYF
few	TRBJ2-7	TRBV7-3	TRBD1	TGTGCCAGCAGCTCGGACAGGGGGTACGAGCAGTACTTC	CASSSDRGYEQYF
.	TRBJ1-2	TRBV28	.	TGTGCCAGCATCGAGAGCGGCAAGGGTGACTATGGCTACACCTTC	CASIESGKGDYGYTF
.	TRBJ1-5	TRBV19	.	TGTGCCAGTAGTATCAGCAGGGCCGGCAATCAGCCCCAGCATTTT	CASSISRAGNQPQHF
.	TRBJ2-7	TRBV7-8	.	TGTGCCAGCAGCCACAGGGCTAGTAGCTACGAGCAGTACTTC	CASSHRASSYEQYF
.	TRBJ2-7	TRBV19	.	TGTGCCAGTAGTATTTCAGAGCGGAGCTCCTACGAGCAGTACTTC	CASSISERSSYEQYF